The 5 T cell receptor beta chains below were found in one sample sequenced in a study of T cells in tumors after PD-1 blockade (dated by TCRdb to the late 2010s). This specimen's time point label, interpreted: after anti-PD-1 therapy. Libraries were constructed by the immunoSEQ multiplex PCR assay. TCRdb obtained this table from immuneACCESS and retained in-frame rearrangements with V and J assigned. These tables miss some clones; where compared with another copy, unresolved V genes account for less than half of the shortfall, and the remainder is unexplained. The sample profile shows just under 65,000 clones; around 72% of them were found once. Of the sample, about 4.5% is held by the ten largest clones. Material: PBMCs, obtained after anti-PD-1 treatment. The source of these receptors is a human donor with basal cell carcinoma.

The count of this clone is one. The rearrangement joins TRBV4-1 to TRBJ2-3; D is ambiguous. This CDR3 region has 16 residues. The V gene lost 2 bases and the J gene lost 4 bases, with 16 bases spanning the gap. Germline values: CDR1 MGHRA, CDR2 YSYEKL. The chain's CDR3 is CASSQPGSSSSDTQYF. CDR3 DNA: TGCGCCAGCAGCCAACCCGGGTCCTCGTCCTCAGATACGCAGTATTTT.

This sequence joins TRBV5-1 and TRBJ2-3; D unclear. The length of the CDR3 is 15 residues. Trimming stripped 2 bases from V and 0 bases from J, with 10 bases between. In germline, CDR1 is SGHRS, CDR2 YFSETQ. This CDR3 reads CASSLSGRSTDTQYF. Here the CDR3 DNA reads TGCGCCAGCAGCTTAAGTGGACGGAGCACAGATACGCAGTATTTT.

The CDR3 spells CATSDAGYGYTF. CDR3 nucleotide sequence: TGTGCCACCAGTGATGCTGGCTATGGCTACACCTTC. The chain joins TRBV24-1 to TRBJ1-2; no reliable D call. Germline V gene lookup returns CDR1 KGHDR and CDR2 SFDVKD. The CDR3 sequence is 12 residues long. V lost 3 bases to trimming and J lost 4 bases, with 5 bases between them.

The V and J genes are TRBV6-5 and TRBJ1-4, with D perhaps TRBD1 (6 bases). CDR1 MNHEY and CDR2 SVGAGI come from the germline V gene. CDR3 size: 14 residues. Trimming took off 5 bases at V and 1 base at J, with 8 bases between the two ends. CDR3 sequence: CASSIQGTNEKLFF. CDR3 sequence (DNA): TGTGCCAGCAGTATACAGGGAACTAATGAAAAACTGTTTTTT.

V and J are TRBV3-1 (or the pseudogene TRBV3-2) and TRBJ1-1; D call uncertain. CDR1 is LGHDT, CDR2 YNNKEL, per germline (reference sequence). CDR3 length: 19 residues. Trimming cost V 0 bases and J 1 base, with 21 bases left between them. The DNA of the CDR3 is TGTGCCAGCAGCCAAGAGAGTTGGCAAACCGATTTGGGGAACACTGAAGCTTTCTTT. Its protein is CASSQESWQTDLGNTEAFF.